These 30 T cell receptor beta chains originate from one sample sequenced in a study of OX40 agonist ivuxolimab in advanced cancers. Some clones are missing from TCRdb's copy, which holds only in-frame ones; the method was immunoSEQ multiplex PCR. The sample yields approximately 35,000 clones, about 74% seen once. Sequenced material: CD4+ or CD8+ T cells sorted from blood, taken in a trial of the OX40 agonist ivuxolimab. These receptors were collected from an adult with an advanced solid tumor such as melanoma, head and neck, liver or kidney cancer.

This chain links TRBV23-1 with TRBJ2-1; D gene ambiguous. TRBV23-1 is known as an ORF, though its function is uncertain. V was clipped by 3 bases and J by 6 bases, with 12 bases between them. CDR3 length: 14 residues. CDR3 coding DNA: TGCGCCAGCAGTCACCTCTCGTGGGGCAATGAGCAGTTCTTC. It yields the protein CASSHLSWGNEQFF.

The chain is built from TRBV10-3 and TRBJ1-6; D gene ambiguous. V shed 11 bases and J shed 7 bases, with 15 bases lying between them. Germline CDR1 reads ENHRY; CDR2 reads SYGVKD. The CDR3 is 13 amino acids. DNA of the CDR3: TGTGCCTCCGGCTTAGAGCCAAATTCACCCCTCCACTTT. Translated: CASGLEPNSPLHF.

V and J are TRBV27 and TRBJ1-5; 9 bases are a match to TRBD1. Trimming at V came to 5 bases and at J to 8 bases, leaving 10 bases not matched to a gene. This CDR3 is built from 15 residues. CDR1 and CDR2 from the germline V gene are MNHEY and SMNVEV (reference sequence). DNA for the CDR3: TGTGCCAGCAGTGTGGACAGGGGCGACCGGGAGCCCCAGCATTTT. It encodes CASSVDRGDREPQHF.

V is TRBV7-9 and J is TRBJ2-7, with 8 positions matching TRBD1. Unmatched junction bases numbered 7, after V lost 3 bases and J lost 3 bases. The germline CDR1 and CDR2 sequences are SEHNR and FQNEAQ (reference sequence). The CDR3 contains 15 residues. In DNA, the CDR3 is TGTGCCAGCAGCTTTGCAGGGGGCCCTCTCTACGAGCAGTACTTC. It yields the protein CASSFAGGPLYEQYF.

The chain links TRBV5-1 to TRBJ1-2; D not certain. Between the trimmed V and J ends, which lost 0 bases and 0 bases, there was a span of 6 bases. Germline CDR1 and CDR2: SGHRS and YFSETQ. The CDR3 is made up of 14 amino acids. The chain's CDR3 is CASSLEQTNYGYTF. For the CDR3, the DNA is TGCGCCAGCAGCTTGGAACAGACTAACTATGGCTACACCTTC.

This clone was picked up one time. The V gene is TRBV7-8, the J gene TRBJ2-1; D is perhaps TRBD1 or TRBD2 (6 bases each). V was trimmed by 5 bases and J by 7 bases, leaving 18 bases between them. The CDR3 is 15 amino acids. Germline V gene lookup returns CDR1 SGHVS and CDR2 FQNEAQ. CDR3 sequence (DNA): TGTGCCAGCAGCCCCCGGGGGCGCGGGAAAAATGAGCAGTTCTTC. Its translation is CASSPRGRGKNEQFF.

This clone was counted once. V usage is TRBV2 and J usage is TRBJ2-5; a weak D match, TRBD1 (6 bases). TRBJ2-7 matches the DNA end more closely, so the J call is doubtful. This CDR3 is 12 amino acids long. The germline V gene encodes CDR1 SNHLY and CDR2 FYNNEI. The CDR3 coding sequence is TGTGCCAGCAGGGGACAAGCCTACGAGCAGTACTTC. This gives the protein CASRGQAYEQYF.

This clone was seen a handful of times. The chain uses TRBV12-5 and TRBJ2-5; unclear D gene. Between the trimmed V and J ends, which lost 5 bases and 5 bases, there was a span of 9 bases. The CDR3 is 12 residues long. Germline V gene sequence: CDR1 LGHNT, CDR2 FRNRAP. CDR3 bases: TGTGCTAGTGGTCCGACCCAGGAGACCCAGTACTTC. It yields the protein CASGPTQETQYF.

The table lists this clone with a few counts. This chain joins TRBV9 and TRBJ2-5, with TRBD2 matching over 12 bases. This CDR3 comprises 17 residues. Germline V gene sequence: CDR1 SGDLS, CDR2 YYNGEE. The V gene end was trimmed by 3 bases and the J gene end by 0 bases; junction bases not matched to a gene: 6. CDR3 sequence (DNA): TGTGCCAGCAGCGCCCTTCTAGCGGGGGGGAACCAAGAGACCCAGTACTTC. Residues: CASSALLAGGNQETQYF.

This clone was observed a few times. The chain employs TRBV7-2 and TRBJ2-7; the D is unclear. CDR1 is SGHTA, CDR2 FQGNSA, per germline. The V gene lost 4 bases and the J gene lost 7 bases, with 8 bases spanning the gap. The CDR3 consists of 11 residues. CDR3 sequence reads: CASSSSREQYV. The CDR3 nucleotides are TGTGCCAGCAGCTCGTCCAGGGAGCAGTACGTC.

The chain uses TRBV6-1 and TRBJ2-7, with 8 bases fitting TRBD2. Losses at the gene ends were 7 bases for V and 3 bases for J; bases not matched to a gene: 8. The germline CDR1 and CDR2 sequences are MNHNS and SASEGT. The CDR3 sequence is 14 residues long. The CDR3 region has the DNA TGTGCCAGCAACCCGGGGGGGCTGAACTACGAGCAGTACTTC. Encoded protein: CASNPGGLNYEQYF.

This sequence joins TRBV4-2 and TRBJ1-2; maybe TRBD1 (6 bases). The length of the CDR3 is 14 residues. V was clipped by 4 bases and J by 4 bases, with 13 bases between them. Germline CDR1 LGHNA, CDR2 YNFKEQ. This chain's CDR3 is CASSPKDSLYGYTF. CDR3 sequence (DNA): TGTGCCAGCAGCCCCAAGGACAGCCTCTATGGCTACACCTTC.

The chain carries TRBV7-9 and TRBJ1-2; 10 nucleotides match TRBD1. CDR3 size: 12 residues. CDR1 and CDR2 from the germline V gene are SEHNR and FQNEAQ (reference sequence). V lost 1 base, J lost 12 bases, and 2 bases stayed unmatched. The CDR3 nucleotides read TGTGCCAGCAGCTTAGAGGGGACAGGGGACACCTTC. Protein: CASSLEGTGDTF.

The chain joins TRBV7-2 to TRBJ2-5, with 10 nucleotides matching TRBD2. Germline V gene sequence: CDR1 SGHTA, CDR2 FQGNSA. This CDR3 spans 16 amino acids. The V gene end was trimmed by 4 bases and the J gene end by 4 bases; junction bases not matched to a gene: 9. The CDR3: CASSYKSGGGRETQYF. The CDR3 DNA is TGTGCCAGCAGCTATAAAAGCGGGGGGGGACGAGAGACCCAGTACTTC. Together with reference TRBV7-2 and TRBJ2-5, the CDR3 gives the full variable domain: GAGVSQSPSNKVTEKGKDVELRCDPISGHTALYWYRQSLGQGLEFLIYFQGNSAPDKSGLPSDRFSAERTGGSVSTLTIQRTQQEDSAVYLCASSYKSGGGRETQYFGPGTRLLVL.

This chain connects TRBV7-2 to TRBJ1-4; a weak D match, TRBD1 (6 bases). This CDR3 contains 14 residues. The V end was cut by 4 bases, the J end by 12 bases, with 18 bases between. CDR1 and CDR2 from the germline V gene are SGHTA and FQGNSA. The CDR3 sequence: CASSSGVYREQLFF. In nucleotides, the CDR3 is TGTGCCAGCAGCTCAGGGGTATACAGGGAACAACTGTTTTTT.

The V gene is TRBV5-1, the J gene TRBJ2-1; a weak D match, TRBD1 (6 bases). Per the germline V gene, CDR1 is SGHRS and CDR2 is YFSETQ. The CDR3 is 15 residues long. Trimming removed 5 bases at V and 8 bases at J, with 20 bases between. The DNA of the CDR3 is TGCGCCAGCAGTGTGGGGGCGCGAAGGAACGATGAGCAGTTCTTC. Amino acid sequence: CASSVGARRNDEQFF.

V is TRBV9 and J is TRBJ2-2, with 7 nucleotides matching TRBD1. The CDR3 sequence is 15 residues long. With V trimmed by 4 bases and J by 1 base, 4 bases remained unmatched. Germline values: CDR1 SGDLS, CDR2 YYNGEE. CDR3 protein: CASSPRDRNTGELFF. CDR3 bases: TGTGCCAGCAGCCCCCGGGACAGGAACACCGGGGAGCTGTTTTTT.

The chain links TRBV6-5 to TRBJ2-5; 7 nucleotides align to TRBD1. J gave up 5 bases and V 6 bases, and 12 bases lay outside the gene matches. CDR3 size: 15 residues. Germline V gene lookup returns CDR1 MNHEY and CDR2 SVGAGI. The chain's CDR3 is CASSSIPGGAETQYF. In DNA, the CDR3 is TGTGCCAGCAGCAGTATTCCAGGGGGAGCGGAGACCCAGTACTTC.

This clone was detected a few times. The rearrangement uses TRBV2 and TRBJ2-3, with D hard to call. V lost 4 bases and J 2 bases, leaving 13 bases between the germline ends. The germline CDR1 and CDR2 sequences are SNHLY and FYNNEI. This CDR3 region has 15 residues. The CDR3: CASSAPRTFTDTQYF. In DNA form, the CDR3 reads TGTGCCAGCAGTGCCCCCCGGACCTTCACAGATACGCAGTATTTT.

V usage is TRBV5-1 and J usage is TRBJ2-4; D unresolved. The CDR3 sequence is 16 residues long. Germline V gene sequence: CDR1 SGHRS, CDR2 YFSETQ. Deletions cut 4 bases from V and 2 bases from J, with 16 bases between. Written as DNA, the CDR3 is TGCGCCAGCAGCCCCCGCCCTGGTGAGACCAAAAACATTCAGTACTTC. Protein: CASSPRPGETKNIQYF.

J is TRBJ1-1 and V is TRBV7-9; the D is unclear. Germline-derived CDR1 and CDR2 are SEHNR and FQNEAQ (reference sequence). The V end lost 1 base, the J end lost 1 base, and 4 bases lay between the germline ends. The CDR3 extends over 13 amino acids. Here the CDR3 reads CASSLVANTEAFF. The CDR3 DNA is TGTGCCAGCAGCTTAGTCGCGAACACTGAAGCTTTCTTT.

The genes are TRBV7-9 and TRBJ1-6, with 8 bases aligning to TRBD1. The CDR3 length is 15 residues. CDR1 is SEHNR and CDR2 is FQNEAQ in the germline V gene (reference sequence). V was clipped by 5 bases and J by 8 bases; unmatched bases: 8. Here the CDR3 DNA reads TGTGCCAGCAGCCCCAGGGGGCCGAGGGATTCACCCCTCCACTTT. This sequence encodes CASSPRGPRDSPLHF.

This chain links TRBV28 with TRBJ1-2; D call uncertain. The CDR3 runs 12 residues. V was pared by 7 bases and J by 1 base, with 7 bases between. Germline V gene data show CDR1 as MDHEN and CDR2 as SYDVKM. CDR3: CASKKINYGYTF. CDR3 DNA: TGTGCCAGCAAAAAGATTAACTATGGCTACACCTTC.

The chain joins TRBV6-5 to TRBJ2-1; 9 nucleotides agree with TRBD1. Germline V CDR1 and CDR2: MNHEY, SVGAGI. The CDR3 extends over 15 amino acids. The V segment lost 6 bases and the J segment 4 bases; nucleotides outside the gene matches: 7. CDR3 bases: TGTGCCAGCAGGGCAGGGACAGGGAAATACAATGAGCAGTTCTTC. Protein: CASRAGTGKYNEQFF.

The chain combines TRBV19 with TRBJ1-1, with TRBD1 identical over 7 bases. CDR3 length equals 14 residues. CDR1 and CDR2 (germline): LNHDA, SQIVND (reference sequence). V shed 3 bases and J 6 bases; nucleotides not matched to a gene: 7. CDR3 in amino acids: CASSMQGVLPEAFF. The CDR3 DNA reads TGTGCCAGTAGTATGCAGGGGGTATTGCCTGAAGCTTTCTTT.

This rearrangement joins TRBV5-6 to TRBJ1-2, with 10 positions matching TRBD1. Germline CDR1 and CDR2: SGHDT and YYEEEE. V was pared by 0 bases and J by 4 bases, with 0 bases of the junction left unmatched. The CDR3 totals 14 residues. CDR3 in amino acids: CASSLGTGGYGYTF. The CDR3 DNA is TGTGCCAGCAGCTTGGGGACAGGGGGCTATGGCTACACCTTC.

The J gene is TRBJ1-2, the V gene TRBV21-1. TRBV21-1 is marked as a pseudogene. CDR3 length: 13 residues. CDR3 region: CASSKRAERGYTF. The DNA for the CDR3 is TGTGCCAGCAGTAAGCGGGCAGAAAGAGGCTACACCTTC.

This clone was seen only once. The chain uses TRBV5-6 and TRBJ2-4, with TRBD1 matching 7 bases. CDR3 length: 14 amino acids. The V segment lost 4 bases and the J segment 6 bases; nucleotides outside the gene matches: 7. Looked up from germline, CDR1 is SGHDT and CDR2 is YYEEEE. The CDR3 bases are TGTGCCAGCAGCACTCGACAGGGCGGAAACATTCAGTACTTC. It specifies CASSTRQGGNIQYF.

The CDR3 DNA is TGTGCCAGCGAGAGCAGCGGGGAGACCCAGTACTTC. Protein: CASESSGETQYF. The V and J genes are TRBV2 and TRBJ2-5; D may be TRBD2 (6 bases). The CDR3 covers 12 residues. V gave up 8 bases and J gave up 5 bases, with 12 bases separating them. The germline gives CDR1 SNHLY, CDR2 FYNNEI.

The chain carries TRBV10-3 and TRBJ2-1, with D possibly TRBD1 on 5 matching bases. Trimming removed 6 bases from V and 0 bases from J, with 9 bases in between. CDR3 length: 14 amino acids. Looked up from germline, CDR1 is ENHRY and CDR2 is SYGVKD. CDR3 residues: CAISRVSSYNEQFF. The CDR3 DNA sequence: TGTGCCATCAGCAGGGTGAGCTCCTACAATGAGCAGTTCTTC.